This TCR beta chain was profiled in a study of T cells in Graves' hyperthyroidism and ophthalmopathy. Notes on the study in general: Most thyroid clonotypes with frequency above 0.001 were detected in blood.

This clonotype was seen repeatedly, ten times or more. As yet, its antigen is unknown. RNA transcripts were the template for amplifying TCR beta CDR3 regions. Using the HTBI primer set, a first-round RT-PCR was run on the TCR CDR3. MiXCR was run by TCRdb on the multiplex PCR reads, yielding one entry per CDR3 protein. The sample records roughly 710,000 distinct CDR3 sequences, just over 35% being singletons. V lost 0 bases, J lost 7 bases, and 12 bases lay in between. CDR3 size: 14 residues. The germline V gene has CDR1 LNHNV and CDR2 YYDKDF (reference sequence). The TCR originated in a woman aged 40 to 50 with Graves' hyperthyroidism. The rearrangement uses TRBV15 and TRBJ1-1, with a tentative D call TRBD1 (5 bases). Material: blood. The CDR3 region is CATSRDRKGFEAFF. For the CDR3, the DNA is TGTGCCACCAGCAGAGACCGGAAGGGGTTTGAAGCTTTCTTT. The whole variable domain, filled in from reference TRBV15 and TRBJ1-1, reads DAMVIQNPRYQVTQFGKPVTLSCSQTLNHNVMYWYQQKSSQAPKLLFHYYDKDFNNEADTPDNFQSRRPNTSFCFLDIRSPGLGDTAMYLCATSRDRKGFEAFFGQGTRLTVV.